This passage covers 27 T cell receptor beta chains from one sample sequenced in a study of blood T cell repertoires in COVID-19. Generated by immunoSEQ multiplex PCR, the TCRdb table keeps only in-frame clones and is missing some. Of 150,000 or so clones listed, 82% are singletons. The sequenced material came from peripheral blood. The receptors come from a human donor with acute or convalescent COVID-19. The donor label of this sample is uncertain.

The chain joins TRBV5-1 to TRBJ1-2; 10 positions agree with TRBD1. CDR1 is SGHRS, CDR2 YFSETQ, per germline. The CDR3 contains 18 residues. V lost 3 bases, J lost 0 bases, and 11 bases stayed unmatched. CDR3 loop: CASSSGTGARFSNYGYTF. The CDR3 DNA reads as TGCGCCAGCAGCTCAGGGACAGGGGCAAGATTTTCTAACTATGGCTACACCTTC.

This clone was found a few times. The DNA of the CDR3 is TGTGCCAGCAGCCTGACGACAGGGTTATCCCAGCCCCAGCATTTT. As protein: CASSLTTGLSQPQHF. This chain uses TRBV5-5 with TRBJ1-5; TRBD1 matches at 7 bases. Per germline, CDR1 SGHKS and CDR2 YYEKEE (reference sequence). There are 15 residues in the CDR3. The V segment lost 4 bases and the J segment 7 bases; nucleotides outside the gene matches: 11.

The chain joins TRBV30 to TRBJ1-2, with TRBD1 matching 11 bases. This CDR3 has 16 amino acids. The V segment lost 3 bases and the J segment 5 bases; nucleotides outside the gene matches: 11. Germline CDR1 is GTSNPN and CDR2 is SVGIG (reference sequence). CDR3: CAWRRAGTGGGYGYTF. DNA of the CDR3: TGTGCCTGGAGGAGGGCCGGGACAGGGGGGGGATATGGCTACACCTTC.

This chain connects TRBV4-2 to TRBJ1-2, with TRBD1 matching 7 bases. Germline V gene sequence: CDR1 LGHNA, CDR2 YNFKEQ. With V trimmed by 1 base and J by 8 bases, 7 bases remained unmatched. This CDR3 region has 14 residues. The CDR3 here is CASSQGLDRVGYTF. In DNA, the CDR3 is TGTGCCAGCAGCCAAGGGTTAGACAGGGTGGGCTACACCTTC.

This chain connects TRBV2 to TRBJ1-3; TRBD1 matches 7 bases. Germline V lookup: CDR1 SNHLY, CDR2 FYNNEI. The junction had 7 bases not matched to a gene; V was cut back by 6 bases and J by 2 bases. CDR3 length: 15 residues. This CDR3 is CASSDREPAGNTIYF. As DNA, the CDR3 is TGTGCCAGCAGCGACAGGGAACCGGCTGGAAACACCATATATTTT.

This rearrangement joins TRBV5-6 to TRBJ1-2; D possibly corresponds to TRBD1 (6 bases). The V end was cut by 4 bases, the J end by 4 bases, with 14 bases between. This CDR3 spans 14 amino acids. Per the germline V gene, CDR1 is SGHDT and CDR2 is YYEEEE. In DNA, the CDR3 is TGTGCCAGCAGCCTCGGACAGCCCTCCTATGGCTACACCTTC. This gives the protein CASSLGQPSYGYTF. Drawing the rest from reference TRBV5-6 and TRBJ1-2, the complete variable domain is DAGVTQSPTHLIKTRGQQVTLRCSPKSGHDTVSWYQQALGQGPQFIFQYYEEEERQRGNFPDRFSGHQFPNYSSELNVNALLLGDSALYLCASSLGQPSYGYTFGSGTRLTVV.

The chain is built from TRBV5-1 and TRBJ2-5; 9 nucleotides agree with TRBD1. In germline, CDR1 is SGHRS, CDR2 YFSETQ. Unmatched junction bases numbered 10, after V lost 5 bases and J lost 5 bases. The CDR3 has 15 amino acids. This CDR3 is CASSFTGGSGETQYF. CDR3 DNA sequence: TGCGCCAGCAGTTTCACAGGGGGCTCGGGGGAGACCCAGTACTTC. The full variable domain, rest sourced from reference TRBV5-1 and TRBJ2-5, is KAGVTQTPRYLIKTRGQQVTLSCSPISGHRSVSWYQQTPGQGLQFLFEYFSETQRNKGNFPGRFSGRQFSNSRSEMNVSTLELGDSALYLCASSFTGGSGETQYFGPGTRLLVL.

The table lists this clone with a count of one. The chain couples TRBV21-1 to TRBJ1-4. TRBV21-1 is reported as a pseudogene. This CDR3 is built from 15 residues. The CDR3 protein is CASSFPGGTNEKLFF. DNA for the CDR3: TGTGCCAGCAGCTTCCCCGGGGGAACTAATGAAAAACTGTTTTTT.

This clone was detected only once. The chain is built from TRBV7-6 and TRBJ1-3, with a possible D match to TRBD1 (6 bases). Germline V gene data show CDR1 as SGHVS and CDR2 as FNYEAQ. There are 16 residues in the CDR3. The ends were cut back, 6 bases at V and 4 bases at J, with 19 bases in the middle. The CDR3 region is CASRGGGGRGGNTIYF. Written as DNA, the CDR3 is TGTGCCAGCAGGGGCGGCGGGGGCAGGGGAGGAAACACCATATATTTT. The whole variable domain, remainder taken from reference TRBV7-6 and TRBJ1-3, is GAGVSQSPRYKVTKRGQDVALRCDPISGHVSLYWYRQALGQGPEFLTYFNYEAQQDKSGLPNDRFSAERPEGSISTLTIQRTEQRDSAMYRCASRGGGGRGGNTIYFGEGSWLTVV.

V usage is TRBV13 and J usage is TRBJ2-7, with 9 bases aligning to TRBD1. With V trimmed by 5 bases and J by 5 bases, 4 bases remained unmatched. The CDR3 runs 13 residues. From germline, CDR1 is PRHDT and CDR2 FYEKMQ (reference sequence). For the CDR3, the DNA is TGTGCCAGCAGCCTGGACAGGGGACACGAGCAGTACTTC. It codes for CASSLDRGHEQYF.

This clone has a single count. This chain connects TRBV18 to TRBJ2-6; D possibly corresponds to TRBD2 (5 bases). The germline V gene has CDR1 KGHSH and CDR2 LQKENI. The CDR3 has 15 residues. Between the trimmed V and J ends, which lost 4 bases and 2 bases, there was a span of 9 bases. The chain's CDR3 is CASSLGITGANVLTF. The CDR3 nucleotides read TGTGCCAGCTCACTCGGGATAACTGGGGCCAACGTCCTGACTTTC.

The V call is TRBV10-3, the J call TRBJ2-3; 10 bases agree with TRBD1. Per germline, CDR1 ENHRY and CDR2 SYGVKD. V lost 2 bases to trimming and J lost 2 bases; unmatched junction nucleotides: 1. The CDR3 loop spans 15 amino acids. The CDR3 protein is CAISERQGATDTQYF. The DNA for the CDR3 is TGTGCCATCAGTGAGAGACAGGGGGCCACAGATACGCAGTATTTT.

This clone has only one observation. J is TRBJ1-3 and V is TRBV19; 9 bases fit TRBD1. There are 18 residues in the CDR3. V shed 5 bases and J 2 bases; nucleotides not matched to a gene: 13. Germline CDR1 LNHDA, CDR2 SQIVND (reference sequence). In nucleotides, the CDR3 is TGTGCCAGTAGTGCTCCGGGACAGGGACTCAAAACTGGAAACACCATATATTTT. This sequence encodes CASSAPGQGLKTGNTIYF.

The V gene is TRBV30, the J gene TRBJ1-1; D perhaps matches TRBD1 (5 bases). From germline, CDR1 is GTSNPN and CDR2 SVGIG (reference sequence). Trimming removed 5 bases at V and 4 bases at J, with 8 bases between. The length of the CDR3 is 11 residues. The CDR3 nucleotides are TGTGCCTGGGGGGCGGGCACTGAAGCTTTCTTT. Translating gives CAWGAGTEAFF.

This clone was counted a single time. The chain joins TRBV4-1 to TRBJ1-5; weak D call: TRBD1 (5 bases). Germline V gene lookup returns CDR1 MGHRA and CDR2 YSYEKL. The ends were cut back, 1 base at V and 4 bases at J, with 14 bases in the middle. The CDR3 consists of 16 residues. This CDR3 is CASSQGGIQANQPQHF. The CDR3 DNA sequence: TGCGCCAGCAGCCAAGGGGGCATACAGGCTAATCAGCCCCAGCATTTT.

This clone was detected a few times. The chain carries TRBV6-5 and TRBJ2-1; the D is unclear. CDR1 and CDR2 from the germline V gene are MNHEY and SVGAGI. CDR3 length: 14 amino acids. The V end lost 6 bases, the J end lost 4 bases, and 13 bases lay between the germline ends. CDR3 in DNA: TGTGCCAGCAGGGAGCAGCTACCGTACAATGAGCAGTTCTTC. Translating gives CASREQLPYNEQFF.

V and J are TRBV5-1 and TRBJ2-5, with a tentative D call TRBD1 (5 bases). This CDR3 comprises 14 residues. CDR1 and CDR2 from the germline V gene are SGHRS and YFSETQ. V lost 5 bases and J lost 2, with 13 bases in between. The CDR3 sequence is CASSWTRPQETQYF. CDR3 DNA: TGCGCCAGCAGTTGGACACGACCGCAAGAGACCCAGTACTTC.

V and J are TRBV7-9 and TRBJ1-1, with TRBD1 identical over 7 bases. The germline CDR1 and CDR2 sequences are SEHNR and FQNEAQ (reference sequence). J was trimmed by 1 base and V by 1 base; bases with no gene match: 3. This CDR3 is built from 15 residues. DNA of the CDR3: TGTGCCAGCAGCTTAGGGGACAGACAGAACACTGAAGCTTTCTTT. It is translated as CASSLGDRQNTEAFF.

V and J are TRBV30 and TRBJ1-4; D is possibly TRBD1 (5 bases). Per the germline V gene, CDR1 is GTSNPN and CDR2 is SVGIG (reference sequence). The CDR3 sequence is 14 residues long. V gave up 8 bases and J gave up 4 bases, with 17 bases separating them. CDR3: CATNPGGGNEKLFF. The CDR3 DNA reads as TGTGCCACTAATCCCGGGGGGGGTAATGAAAAACTGTTTTTT.

This clone was seen a few times. V usage is TRBV20-1 and J usage is TRBJ1-1, with 7 bases lining up with TRBD1. The CDR3 spans 13 residues. Germline CDR1 and CDR2: DFQATT and SNEGSKA (reference sequence). V dropped 3 bases and J dropped 1; count of bases not matched to a gene: 2. The CDR3 spells CSASQGGNTEAFF. The CDR3 nucleotides are TGCAGTGCTAGTCAGGGGGGGAACACTGAAGCTTTCTTT.

The J gene is TRBJ1-3, the V gene TRBV6-5; the D is unclear. The CDR3 has 13 residues. Trimming pared 10 bases from V and 0 bases from J, leaving 10 bases between. Per germline, CDR1 MNHEY and CDR2 SVGAGI. CDR3 loop: CATLSISGNTIYF. The CDR3 DNA is TGTGCCACCCTATCCATCTCTGGAAACACCATATATTTT.

This clone was seen once. This chain connects TRBV19 to TRBJ1-2, with 7 bases identical to TRBD1. This CDR3 is built from 13 residues. Germline V CDR1 and CDR2: LNHDA, SQIVND (reference sequence). The trim removed 6 bases at V and 7 bases at J, leaving 8 bases unmatched. CDR3 protein: CASRIPPGGGYTF. CDR3 nucleotides: TGTGCCAGTAGGATACCACCAGGGGGTGGCTACACCTTC.

V gene TRBV11-2 combines with J gene TRBJ1-2; 9 positions agree with TRBD1. Trimming took 5 bases from V and 6 from J; bases not matched to a gene: 7. The CDR3 spans 14 residues. The germline gives CDR1 SGHAT, CDR2 FQNNGV. The CDR3: CASSPGQGIDGYTF. The CDR3 nucleotides are TGTGCCAGCAGCCCAGGACAGGGGATCGATGGCTACACCTTC.

V usage is TRBV6-5 and J usage is TRBJ2-3; 7 nucleotides align to TRBD2. Trimming took 2 bases from V and 6 from J; bases not matched to a gene: 2. Germline-derived CDR1 and CDR2 are MNHEY and SVGAGI. This CDR3 spans 13 amino acids. The CDR3 spells CASSYQGGDTQYF. In DNA form, the CDR3 reads TGTGCCAGCAGTTACCAGGGAGGGGATACGCAGTATTTT.

The chain couples TRBV7-2 to TRBJ2-5, with 9 bases that match TRBD2. The CDR3 extends over 16 amino acids. With 2 bases clipped from V and 1 base from J, the junction kept 5 bases outside the gene matches. Per the germline V gene, CDR1 is SGHTA and CDR2 is FQGNSA. The CDR3: CASSLNSGGFQETQYF. The DNA for the CDR3 is TGTGCCAGCAGCTTAAATAGCGGGGGTTTCCAAGAGACCCAGTACTTC. Based on the CDR3 plus reference TRBV7-2 and TRBJ2-5, the full variable domain is GAGVSQSPSNKVTEKGKDVELRCDPISGHTALYWYRQSLGQGLEFLIYFQGNSAPDKSGLPSDRFSAERTGGSVSTLTIQRTQQEDSAVYLCASSLNSGGFQETQYFGPGTRLLVL.

The V gene is TRBV14, the J gene TRBJ1-1, with 7 bases identical to TRBD1. CDR1 is SGHDN and CDR2 is FVKESK in the germline V gene. Germline trimming cut 1 base from V and 4 bases from J; bases unmatched to any gene: 3. This CDR3 contains 14 residues. The CDR3 DNA reads TGTGCCAGCAGCCAAGGAAGACAGGGCACTGAAGCTTTCTTT. Amino acids: CASSQGRQGTEAFF.

The chain is built from TRBV7-2 and TRBJ1-2; TRBD1 might be the D (6 bases). V was cut by 5 bases and J by 3 bases, with 16 bases left in between. Germline assignment: CDR1 SGHTA and CDR2 FQGNSA. The CDR3 has 15 residues. CDR3 in amino acids: CASSPSTGYDYGYTF. CDR3 nucleotides: TGTGCCAGCAGCCCCTCCACAGGGTACGACTATGGCTACACCTTC.